This TCR beta chain was observed in a study of beta chain features in type 1 diabetes. Details on this clone: Its antigen is unknown.

Every isolated RNA sample was fully reverse transcribed, so sequencing captured expressed TCRB transcripts. Roughly 3.57 million reads on average were seen across naive, central memory and regulatory T cell samples. Measured with immunoSEQ multiplex PCR; TCRdb has only the in-frame clones, and not every one. The table shows hundreds of thousands of clones, with roughly an eighth occurring only once. Germline V gene data show CDR1 as SEHNR and CDR2 as FQNEAQ (reference sequence). With 5 bases removed from V and 5 bases from J, the gap between germline ends came to 21 bases. This CDR3 has 17 amino acids. Study-wide findings and caveats: In every one of the four CD4+ subsets, TCRB CDR3s were moderately but significantly shorter in Type 1 diabetes patients.

The TCR was taken from a man between 18 and 35 years old with type 1 diabetes. This sequence joins TRBV7-9 and TRBJ1-4, with D unclear. Sequencing was done on a sample of naive CD4+ T cells from blood. The CDR3 bases are TGTGCCAGCAGCCCGGAGGGAGGACCAATTATGAATGAAAAACTGTTTTTT. Amino acid sequence: CASSPEGGPIMNEKLFF.